The T cell receptor beta chain under discussion was sequenced for a study of CD8 T cells in ankylosing spondylitis. Using quantitative 5'-RACE with molecular barcodes, the authors made TCR beta libraries. MiXCR, run by TCRdb on the 5' RACE reads, gives a single entry per CDR3 protein. Counted here are 150,000 to 200,000 distinct CDR3 sequences, over 10% occurring once; the ten biggest clones make up about 10%. Study outcomes and limitations: Matched ankylosing spondylitis synovial fluid reportedly contained a significantly enriched population of disease-linked clones. Apparently characteristic of ankylosing spondylitis blood was a TCR beta motif (about 8 highly homologous variants).

In germline, CDR1 is DFQATT, CDR2 SNEGSKA (reference sequence). Trimming removed 5 bases from V and 4 bases from J; junction bases left unmatched: 9. The length of the CDR3 is 15 residues. This clonotype was recorded at least ten times. Its antigen remains unknown. The sequencing input was blood, either unsorted or a sorted T cell fraction (not recorded which). The chain couples TRBV20-1 to TRBJ2-3; 10 nucleotides align to TRBD2. This TCR derives from a female donor with ankylosing spondylitis or in good health (not recorded which). The DNA of the CDR3 is TGCAGTGCTGGGACTAGCGCTGGAGGCGCAGATACGCAGTATTTT. It translates to CSAGTSAGGADTQYF.